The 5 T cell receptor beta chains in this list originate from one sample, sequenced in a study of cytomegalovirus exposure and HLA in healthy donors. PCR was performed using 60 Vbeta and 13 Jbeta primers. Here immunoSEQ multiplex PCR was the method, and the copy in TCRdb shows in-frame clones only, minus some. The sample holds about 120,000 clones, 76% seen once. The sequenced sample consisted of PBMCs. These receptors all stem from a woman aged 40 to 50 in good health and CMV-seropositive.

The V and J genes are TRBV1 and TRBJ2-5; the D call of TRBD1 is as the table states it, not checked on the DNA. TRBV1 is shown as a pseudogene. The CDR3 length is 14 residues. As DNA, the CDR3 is TGCACCAGCAGCCAACCGGGACACCTAGAGACCCAGTACTTC. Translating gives CTSSQPGHLETQYF.

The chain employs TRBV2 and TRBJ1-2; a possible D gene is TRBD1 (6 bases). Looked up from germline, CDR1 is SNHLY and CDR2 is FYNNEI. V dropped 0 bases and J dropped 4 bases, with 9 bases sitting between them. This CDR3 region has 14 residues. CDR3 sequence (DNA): TGTGCCAGCAGTGAAGCCCAGGACAGCTATGGCTACACCTTC. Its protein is CASSEAQDSYGYTF.

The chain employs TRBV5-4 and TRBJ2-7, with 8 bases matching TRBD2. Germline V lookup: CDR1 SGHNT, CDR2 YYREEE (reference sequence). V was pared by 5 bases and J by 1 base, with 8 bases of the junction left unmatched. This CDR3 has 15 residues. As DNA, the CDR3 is TGTGCCAGCAGTCAAGGCGGGGGGCGATCCTACGAGCAGTACTTC. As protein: CASSQGGGRSYEQYF.

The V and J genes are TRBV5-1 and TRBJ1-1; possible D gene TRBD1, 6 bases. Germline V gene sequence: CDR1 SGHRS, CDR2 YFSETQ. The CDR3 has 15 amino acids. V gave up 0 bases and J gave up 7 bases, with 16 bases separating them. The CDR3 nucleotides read TGCGCCAGCAGCTTGGCCGCAGGGGAATCGAGTGAAGCTTTCTTT. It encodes CASSLAAGESSEAFF.

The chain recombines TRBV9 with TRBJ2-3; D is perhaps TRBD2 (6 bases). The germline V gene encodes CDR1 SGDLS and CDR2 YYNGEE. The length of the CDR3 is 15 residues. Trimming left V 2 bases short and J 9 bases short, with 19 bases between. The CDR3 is CASSVRLGRVGTQYF. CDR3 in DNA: TGTGCCAGCAGCGTGAGACTAGGTCGGGTCGGCACGCAGTATTTT.